This TCR beta chain was documented in a study of cytomegalovirus exposure and HLA in healthy donors. Concerning this clone: The antigen remains undetermined.

These donors were members of the roughly 120-subject validation cohort, a group separate from the roughly 670-subject first cohort. Trimming took 0 bases from V and 6 from J; bases not matched to a gene: 5. Germline V gives CDR1 MNHEY, CDR2 SVGAGI. The CDR3 extends over 15 amino acids. Findings of the study overall: Reports described diagnosis of cytomegalovirus status by the classifier as highly specific and sensitive. A subsequent analysis found that TCR clusters from the first cohort also tended to co-occur in the 130 or so validation repertoires, with about 94% of cluster scores above 0.

The assay was immunoSEQ multiplex PCR, and TCRdb's table has in-frame clones only and misses some. The table lists roughly 180,000 clones, about four fifths of them singletons, with approximately 7% in the top ten. This rearrangement joins TRBV6-5 to TRBJ2-7; 10 nucleotides agree with TRBD1. Sequencing used PBMCs. This receptor was identified in a man between 18 and 29 years old in good health and CMV-seropositive. In DNA form, the CDR3 reads TGTGCCAGCAGTTACTCTGTGACAGGGGGCTCCGAGCAGTACTTC. Protein product: CASSYSVTGGSEQYF.